This passage covers 17 T cell receptor beta chains from one sample sequenced in a study of T-cell memory formation after mild COVID-19. Using its own MiXCR run on the 5' RACE reads, TCRdb lists one record per CDR3 protein. The table records hundreds of thousands of distinct CDR3 sequences, about 15% of them present only once. The specimen sequenced was PBMCs or a T cell subset sorted from them (not recorded which). Every receptor here comes from a man between 18 and 35 years old who had mild COVID-19 (a few samples of this study predate the infection). Cell type and time point are not known.

The sample holds a few counts of this clonotype. This chain links TRBV11-2 with TRBJ2-4; TRBD2 is a possible D gene (5 bases). Germline CDR1 is SGHAT and CDR2 is FQNNGV. V lost 1 base, J lost 9 bases, and 19 bases lay in between. This CDR3 has 16 amino acids. CDR3 sequence: CASSLVPLASIGIQYF. The CDR3 DNA follows: TGTGCCAGCAGCTTAGTCCCTCTAGCTAGTATCGGCATTCAGTACTTC.

CDR3 DNA: TGCGCCAGCAGCCGGGACGGCCTAGGAGAGACCCAGTACTTC. This sequence encodes CASSRDGLGETQYF. This chain links TRBV4-3 with TRBJ2-5; the D gene could be TRBD1 or TRBD2 (5 bases each). The germline CDR1 and CDR2 sequences are LGHNA and YSLEER. V was shortened by 4 bases and J by 4 bases, with 13 bases between the two germline ends. This CDR3 is 14 amino acids long.

This clonotype was observed a handful of times. This chain connects TRBV20-1 to TRBJ2-3; either TRBD1 or TRBD2 may supply D (5 bases each). The CDR3 is 15 amino acids. Germline CDR1 DFQATT, CDR2 SNEGSKA (reference sequence). V was clipped by 6 bases and J by 2 bases, with 18 bases between them. As DNA, the CDR3 is TGCAGTGCAGCCGATGTCAGGGACGACACAGATACGCAGTATTTT. This sequence encodes CSAADVRDDTDTQYF.

This clonotype turned up a few times. This sequence joins TRBV12-3 or TRBV12-4 and TRBJ2-5, with D tentatively TRBD2 (6 bases). V lost 8 bases to trimming and J lost 4 bases, with 14 bases between them. The length of the CDR3 is 13 residues. The CDR3 loop reads CASAPGAGETQYF. In DNA form, the CDR3 reads TGTGCCAGCGCCCCAGGAGCGGGAGAGACCCAGTACTTC.

This clonotype was detected many times. The chain recombines TRBV7-2 with TRBJ2-5; no definite D call. CDR3 length equals 14 residues. CDR1 SGHTA and CDR2 FQGNSA come from the germline V gene. With 1 base removed from V and 5 bases from J, the gap between germline ends came to 11 bases. The CDR3 coding sequence is TGTGCCAGCAGCTTAGGGGCAGGAAGGGAGACCCAGTACTTC. Its protein is CASSLGAGRETQYF.

This clonotype turned up a few times. The rearrangement links TRBV10-3 to TRBJ2-7, with TRBD1 matching 8 bases. Looked up from germline, CDR1 is ENHRY and CDR2 is SYGVKD. This CDR3 region has 14 residues. J gave up 1 base and V 3 bases, and 2 bases lay outside the gene matches. CDR3 coding DNA: TGTGCCATCAGTGATGACAGGGGTTCCTACGAGCAGTACTTC. Translating it yields CAISDDRGSYEQYF.

This clonotype has more than one count but fewer than ten. The V gene is TRBV4-1, the J gene TRBJ1-4; possibly TRBD1 for D (5 bases). CDR1 and CDR2 (germline): MGHRA, YSYEKL. The CDR3 sequence is 14 residues long. Deletions cut 6 bases from V and 7 bases from J, with 15 bases between. CDR3 in amino acids: CASRLGAGREKLFF. The DNA for the CDR3 is TGCGCCAGCAGACTCGGGGCAGGGCGTGAAAAACTGTTTTTT.

This clonotype was found a few times. V is TRBV12-3 or TRBV12-4 and J is TRBJ1-4, with 7 positions matching TRBD1. The CDR3 totals 14 residues. The trim removed 8 bases at V and 2 bases at J, leaving 5 bases unmatched. The CDR3: CASGPGQTNEKLFF. The CDR3 DNA reads TGTGCCAGCGGTCCGGGACAGACTAATGAAAAACTGTTTTTT.

The chain uses TRBV30 and TRBJ1-4; D is uncertain. The CDR3 contains 11 residues. With 0 bases removed from V and 8 bases from J, the gap between germline ends came to 4 bases. Germline loops: CDR1 GTSNPN, CDR2 SVGIG (reference sequence). For the CDR3, the DNA is TGTGCCTGGAGTGTGCAGGAAAAACTGTTTTTT. Translated, it gives CAWSVQEKLFF.

The CDR3 reads CASSFQGNYEQYV. In DNA form, the CDR3 reads TGTGCCAGCAGCTTCCAGGGGAACTACGAGCAGTACGTC. V gene TRBV7-9 combines with J gene TRBJ2-7, with D possibly TRBD1 on 6 matching bases. The CDR3 has 13 amino acids. Trimming cost V 3 bases and J 3 bases, with 9 bases left between them. CDR1 is SEHNR and CDR2 is FQNEAQ in the germline V gene (reference sequence).

V gene TRBV7-2 combines with J gene TRBJ1-1; TRBD1 matches 10 bases. Germline V gene lookup returns CDR1 SGHTA and CDR2 FQGNSA. V dropped 5 bases and J dropped 5; count of bases not matched to a gene: 5. This CDR3 comprises 14 residues. In DNA form, the CDR3 reads TGTGCCAGCAGCCGAGACAGGGGGCGAACTGAAGCTTTCTTT. It translates to CASSRDRGRTEAFF.

The CDR3 loop is CASSSLHTDTQYF. The CDR3 DNA reads as TGTGCCAGCAGCTCCCTTCACACAGATACGCAGTATTTT. The chain employs TRBV7-2 and TRBJ2-3; D is ambiguous. V was trimmed by 4 bases and J by 2 bases, leaving 7 bases between them. The CDR3 is 13 residues long. Germline V CDR1 and CDR2: SGHTA, FQGNSA.

A few counts support this clonotype. This chain links TRBV7-2 with TRBJ1-6, with D possibly TRBD1 on 5 matching bases. Trimming left V 3 bases short and J 13 bases short, with 13 bases between. Germline lookup yields CDR1 SGHTA and CDR2 FQGNSA. The CDR3 loop spans 13 amino acids. The CDR3 sequence: CASSLGPWDPLHF. CDR3 bases: TGTGCCAGCAGCTTGGGACCCTGGGATCCCCTCCACTTT.

This clonotype turned up a few times. This rearrangement joins TRBV11-2 to TRBJ1-2, with D perhaps matching TRBD1 (5 bases). Germline assignment: CDR1 SGHAT and CDR2 FQNNGV. CDR3 length: 15 amino acids. Trimming pared 5 bases from V and 2 bases from J, leaving 15 bases between. The CDR3, as DNA: TGTGCCAGCAGCCTATTTTCCCAGGGCAACTATGGCTACACCTTC. It specifies CASSLFSQGNYGYTF.

V and J are TRBV5-1 and TRBJ2-3, with D tentatively TRBD1 (5 bases). V was pared by 0 bases and J by 3 bases, with 11 bases between. CDR3 length: 15 amino acids. Germline CDR1 and CDR2: SGHRS and YFSETQ. The CDR3 region has the DNA TGCGCCAGCAGCTTGGTACCTTCAGGGACAGATACGCAGTATTTT. Translating it yields CASSLVPSGTDTQYF.

In its sample, this clonotype was seen a few times. This chain uses TRBV6-1 with TRBJ2-1, with D maybe TRBD1 (6 bases). The CDR3 is 13 residues long. V was pared by 10 bases and J by 5 bases, with 15 bases between. From germline, CDR1 is MNHNS and CDR2 SASEGT. In DNA, the CDR3 is TGTGCCAATCAACAGGGTTTCCACAATGAGCAGTTCTTC. Encoded protein: CANQQGFHNEQFF.

The rearrangement joins TRBV4-1 to TRBJ2-2, with D perhaps given as TRBD1 or TRBD2 (6 bases each). Germline CDR1 MGHRA, CDR2 YSYEKL. V was shortened by 0 bases and J by 3 bases, with 14 bases between the two germline ends. The CDR3 sequence is 17 residues long. DNA for the CDR3: TGCGCCAGCAGCCAAGATAAAGGGGGGAGGTACACCGGGGAGCTGTTTTTT. It codes for CASSQDKGGRYTGELFF.